These 20 T cell receptor beta chains came from one sample sequenced in a study of beta chain features in type 1 diabetes. TCRB transcripts that were expressed got sequenced, as all of the isolated RNA had been reverse transcribed. The data were produced by immunoSEQ multiplex PCR, yet TCRdb's version contains in-frame clones alone and is incomplete. The data show roughly 350,000 clones, around 10% seen once. Study-wide results and caveats: TCRB CDR3 length was moderately but significantly reduced in all four CD4+ subsets of Type 1 diabetes patients.

The antigens of these receptors remain unknown. Sequenced material: central memory CD4+ T cells from blood. Receptors were obtained from a man aged 25 to 45 with type 1 diabetes.

This clone was observed a handful of times. The V call is TRBV19, the J call TRBJ2-4; perhaps TRBD1 as D (6 bases). V was clipped by 1 base and J by 6 bases, with 10 bases between them. Germline loops: CDR1 LNHDA, CDR2 SQIVND (reference sequence). This CDR3 has 14 amino acids. This CDR3 reads CASSIGRDINIQYF. The CDR3 nucleotides read TGTGCCAGTAGTATAGGCCGGGACATAAACATTCAGTACTTC.

This chain joins TRBV7-9 and TRBJ2-5; D remains ambiguous. CDR3 size: 13 residues. CDR1 and CDR2 (germline): SEHNR, FQNEAQ (reference sequence). Trimming shortened V by 1 base and J by 0 bases, and 3 bases separated the two germline ends. The CDR3 coding sequence is TGTGCCAGCAGCTTAGTGGACCAAGAGACCCAGTACTTC. This encodes CASSLVDQETQYF.

In DNA, the CDR3 is TGTGCCAGCAGTCTCCCCGCGAATGAGCAGTTCTTC. This gives the protein CASSLPANEQFF. V and J are TRBV6-6 and TRBJ2-1; D remains unclear. The CDR3 loop spans 12 amino acids. The ends were cut back, 5 bases at V and 7 bases at J, with 9 bases in the middle. Germline CDR1 reads MNHNY; CDR2 reads SVGAGI (reference sequence).

This clone was seen many times. The chain employs TRBV10-3 and TRBJ2-6; D is ambiguous. The V gene lost 6 bases and the J gene lost 4 bases, with 13 bases spanning the gap. The CDR3 is 15 amino acids. CDR1 and CDR2 (germline): ENHRY, SYGVKD. CDR3 residues: CAISRPLPGANVLTF. CDR3 in DNA: TGTGCCATCAGCCGACCACTCCCCGGGGCCAACGTCCTGACTTTC.

This clone came up a few times. The CDR3 sequence: CASSLGALADQETQYF. The CDR3, as DNA: TGCGCCAGCAGCCTGGGTGCTCTAGCGGACCAAGAGACCCAGTACTTC. The chain joins TRBV4-3 to TRBJ2-5, with 7 nucleotides matching TRBD2. The CDR3 extends over 16 amino acids. Germline CDR1 is LGHNA and CDR2 is YSLEER. The ends lost 4 bases at V and 0 bases at J; junction bases unmatched: 8.

This clone was observed at least ten times. This chain uses TRBV7-9 with TRBJ1-2; tentatively, D is TRBD1 (6 bases). Germline V gives CDR1 SEHNR, CDR2 FQNEAQ (reference sequence). Trimming pared 5 bases from V and 6 bases from J, leaving 19 bases between. CDR3 length: 15 amino acids. The CDR3 coding sequence is TGTGCCAGCAGCCAAGGGGGACTGATACTTCATGGCTACACCTTC. It specifies CASSQGGLILHGYTF.

This chain connects TRBV20-1 to TRBJ2-7; possible D gene TRBD2, 6 bases. The CDR3 contains 10 residues. CDR1 and CDR2 from the germline V gene are DFQATT and SNEGSKA (reference sequence). CDR3: CSAGTYEQYF. The CDR3 nucleotides are TGCAGCGCGGGAACCTACGAGCAGTACTTC.

In this sample, this clone turned up a few times. The chain carries TRBV15 and TRBJ2-2, with a tentative D call TRBD1 (6 bases). V lost 6 bases to trimming and J lost 0 bases, with 8 bases between them. Germline V lookup: CDR1 LNHNV, CDR2 YYDKDF (reference sequence). The length of the CDR3 is 14 residues. The CDR3 here is CATRGAANTGELFF. In DNA form, the CDR3 reads TGTGCCACCAGGGGGGCAGCGAACACCGGGGAGCTGTTTTTT.

This chain uses TRBV29-1 with TRBJ1-3, with 9 bases fitting TRBD1. V lost 4 bases and J lost 0; bases outside the gene matches: 1. The germline V gene has CDR1 SQVTM and CDR2 ANQGSEA. CDR3 length equals 14 residues. The CDR3 region has the DNA TGCAGCGTTGGGGGACAGGGCTCTGGAAACACCATATATTTT. Protein: CSVGGQGSGNTIYF.

As regards this clone: The junction differs from germline at one of its ends, possibly a read error. The same CDR3 arises from other DNA sequences in this sample as well. This chain uses TRBV5-1 with TRBJ2-3; TRBD2 agrees at 7 bases. The CDR3 is made up of 14 amino acids. Germline CDR1 is SGHRS and CDR2 is YFSETQ. This CDR3 is CASSLGGSTDTQYF. CDR3 nucleotides: TGCGCCAGCAGTTTGGGAGGGAGCACAGATACGCAGTATTTT.

A few counts support this clone. The V and J genes are TRBV11-2 and TRBJ2-7; a possible D gene is TRBD2 (6 bases). CDR1 and CDR2 (germline): SGHAT, FQNNGV. V was clipped by 8 bases and J by 3 bases, with 17 bases between them. CDR3 length equals 14 residues. CDR3 sequence: CASSAGQGGYEQYF. Written as DNA, the CDR3 is TGTGCCAGCTCCGCCGGGCAGGGAGGCTACGAGCAGTACTTC.

The genes are TRBV6-1 and TRBJ2-4, with D uncertain. Trimming cost V 4 bases and J 0 bases, with 10 bases left between them. Germline loops: CDR1 MNHNS, CDR2 SASEGT. The CDR3 loop spans 15 amino acids. The CDR3 here is CASSVSPVAKNIQYF. In DNA form, the CDR3 reads TGTGCCAGCAGTGTTTCTCCGGTAGCCAAAAACATTCAGTACTTC.

This clone was counted between two and nine times. V and J are TRBV2 and TRBJ1-1; TRBD1 might be the D (6 bases). This CDR3 spans 15 amino acids. Germline lookup yields CDR1 SNHLY and CDR2 FYNNEI. The V end was cut by 5 bases, the J end by 5 bases, with 18 bases between. The CDR3 loop reads CASSFHEGGLTEAFF. For the CDR3, the DNA is TGTGCCAGCAGTTTTCACGAAGGGGGGCTTACTGAAGCTTTCTTT. Using reference TRBV2 and TRBJ1-1 for the parts outside the CDR3, the full variable domain is EPEVTQTPSHQVTQMGQEVILRCVPISNHLYFYWYRQILGQKVEFLVSFYNNEISEKSEIFDDQFSVERPDGSNFTLKIRSTKLEDSAMYFCASSFHEGGLTEAFFGQGTRLTVV.

The J gene is TRBJ1-2, the V gene TRBV25-1, with D unclear. The CDR3 consists of 12 residues. The V end lost 5 bases, the J end lost 4 bases, and 8 bases lay between the germline ends. Germline values: CDR1 MGHDK, CDR2 SYGVNS. The CDR3 region is CASSHPSYGYTF. DNA for the CDR3: TGTGCCAGCAGTCATCCCAGCTATGGCTACACCTTC.

This clone turned up a few times. The gene calls are TRBV2 and TRBJ1-5, with a possible D match to TRBD1 (6 bases). Trimming shortened V by 4 bases and J by 0 bases, and 7 bases separated the two germline ends. Germline assignment: CDR1 SNHLY and CDR2 FYNNEI. This CDR3 region has 14 residues. The CDR3 protein is CASSGQVSNQPQHF. In DNA form, the CDR3 reads TGTGCCAGCAGTGGACAGGTTAGCAATCAGCCCCAGCATTTT.

The chain joins TRBV7-9 to TRBJ1-3, with a possible D match to TRBD1 (5 bases). Germline CDR1 reads SEHNR; CDR2 reads FQNEAQ (reference sequence). CDR3 length equals 14 residues. Between the trimmed V and J ends, which lost 5 bases and 2 bases, there was a span of 10 bases. The CDR3 here is CASSGGTAGNTIYF. The CDR3, as DNA: TGTGCCAGCAGCGGCGGGACGGCTGGAAACACCATATATTTT.

This chain joins TRBV7-3 and TRBJ2-2; 12 bases agree with TRBD2. The J segment lost 9 bases and the V segment lost 3 bases, leaving 14 bases of the junction unmatched. The CDR3 is 18 residues long. Germline lookup yields CDR1 SGHTA and CDR2 FQGTGA. The CDR3 DNA sequence: TGTGCCAGCAGCTTGTGGGATTCGCCGACTAGCGGGAGCTGGGAGCTGTTTTTT. Encoded protein: CASSLWDSPTSGSWELFF.

This clone was picked up a small number of times. The rearrangement uses TRBV10-2 and TRBJ2-5; D gene ambiguous. CDR3 length: 12 residues. V was clipped by 5 bases and J by 2 bases, with 6 bases between them. CDR1 WSHSY and CDR2 SAAADI come from the germline V gene. The CDR3 coding sequence is TGCGCCAGCAGTCGCCCTCAAGAGACCCAGTACTTC. Protein product: CASSRPQETQYF.

This clone was counted ten times or more. The rearrangement joins TRBV28 to TRBJ2-7, with 8 positions matching TRBD2. This CDR3 is 14 amino acids long. With 6 bases clipped from V and 5 bases from J, the junction kept 9 bases outside the gene matches. Per germline, CDR1 MDHEN and CDR2 SYDVKM. CDR3 residues: CASSRTGTSNEQYF. The CDR3 nucleotides are TGTGCCAGCAGCAGGACCGGGACTAGTAACGAGCAGTACTTC.

This chain links TRBV6-5 with TRBJ2-1, with 12 bases identical to TRBD2. The germline CDR1 and CDR2 sequences are MNHEY and SVGAGI. V shed 4 bases, J shed 4 bases, and the junction held 5 bases outside the gene matches. The CDR3 is 16 residues long. The CDR3 spells CASSSASGRVYNEQFF. In DNA, the CDR3 is TGTGCCAGCAGTTCGGCTAGCGGGAGGGTTTACAATGAGCAGTTCTTC.